The rows below give T cell receptor beta chains drawn from one sample of a study of blood T cells in healthy people across ages. TCRdb reanalysed the 5' RACE reads using MiXCR and keeps one entry per CDR3 protein. This sample has hundreds of thousands of distinct CDR3 sequences, with approximately 30% found just once. Sequencing used blood. All receptors come from a woman of 80 years or more in good health. Both conserved end residues are part of each CDR3. Each record gives: V gene, clone size, D gene, J gene, CDR3 DNA, CDR3 protein. The D gene is left open where the match is weak. The size of a clone is reported for some rows only, either as once, few or many, or as a class for expanded clones.

TRBV9,many,TRBD1,TRBJ2-3,TGTGCCAGCAGCCCGTCCTCGGGACAGAGCGGTTACTCGCAGTATTTT,CASSPSSGQSGYSQYF
TRBV7-2,many,.,TRBJ2-7,TGTGCCAGCAGCCCCCGGGCGGCCTACGAGCAGTACTTC,CASSPRAAYEQYF
TRBV14,many,.,TRBJ2-3,TGTGCCAGCAGCAGGGACGGCATCCGCACAGATACGCAGTATTTT,CASSRDGIRTDTQYF
TRBV25-1,many,TRBD1,TRBJ1-2,TGTACCACCTCAGGGGGCGCGAATGGCTACACCTTC,CTTSGGANGYTF
TRBV18,few,.,TRBJ2-6,TGTGCCAGCTCACCAACAGGGAAGTCTGGGGCCAACGTCCTGACTTTC,CASSPTGKSGANVLTF
TRBV20-1,few,TRBD1,TRBJ2-2,TGCAGTGCTGACAGGGGGCGGGGGGAGCTGTTTTTT,CSADRGRGELFF
TRBV5-1,.,.,TRBJ1-4,TGCGCCAGCAGCTTGTCGGGGGTTGAGGAAAAACGGTTTTTT,CASSLSGVEEKRFF
TRBV12-3/TRBV12-4,many,TRBD1,TRBJ1-4,TGTGCCAGCAGTATACAGGGGTTGCGTGAAAAACTGTTTTTT,CASSIQGLREKLFF
TRBV7-6,few,.,TRBJ2-7,TGTGCCAGCAGGCGGACTTTCAGCTCCTACAATGAGCAGTACTTC,CASRRTFSSYNEQYF
TRBV3-1,many,.,TRBJ2-5,TGTGCCAGCGGCGGTGGCGAGACCCAGTACTTC,CASGGGETQYF
TRBV27,many,TRBD2,TRBJ2-1,TGTGCCAGCAGAATAGCGGGGGGGAATGAGCAGTTCTTC,CASRIAGGNEQFF
TRBV7-9,many,.,TRBJ2-7,TGTGCCAGCAGTTTAGGGCAAGGGGGGGGCGAGTCCTACGAGCAGTACTTC,CASSLGQGGGESYEQYF
TRBV5-1,many,TRBD2,TRBJ2-3,TGCGCCAGCAGGAATAGCGGGGGAGGCACAGATACGCAGTATTTT,CASRNSGGGTDTQYF
TRBV20-1,.,TRBD2,TRBJ2-7,TGCAGTGCTAGCCCCTCTAGCGGGGAGAACTCCTACGAGCAGTACTTC,CSASPSSGENSYEQYF
TRBV6-6,many,.,TRBJ1-5,TGTGCCAGCAGCCCCATGTTTGAAAGGGATCAGCCCCAGCATTTT,CASSPMFERDQPQHF
TRBV2,.,.,TRBJ1-2,TGTGCCAGCAGTGAAGAGGATCAGGACTATGGCTACACCTTC,CASSEEDQDYGYTF
TRBV6-5,many,TRBD1,TRBJ2-6,TGTGCCAGCAGCTACGGTGACAGGGGGCCTAGTCCTGGGGCCAACGTCCTGACTTTC,CASSYGDRGPSPGANVLTF
TRBV19,few,.,TRBJ2-7,TGTGCCAGTATGGTTTCCCTCATTCCAGGGGCCTACGAGCAGTACTTC,CASMVSLIPGAYEQYF
TRBV29-1,many,.,TRBJ2-1,TGCAGCGTTGAAACGGGCGCCCGCTCCTACAATGAGCAGTTCTTC,CSVETGARSYNEQFF
TRBV25-1,few,.,TRBJ1-6,TGTGCCAGCAGTGTCGGGGAGATGGATAATTCACCCCTCCACTTT,CASSVGEMDNSPLHF
TRBV20-1,.,.,TRBJ1-1,TGCAGTGCTAGAGATAACGGGATGAACACTGAAGCTTTCTTT,CSARDNGMNTEAFF
TRBV13,many,TRBD1,TRBJ2-1,TGTGCCAGCAGCTCCCTCGGGACAGGGAGGGATGAGCAGTTCTTC,CASSSLGTGRDEQFF
TRBV20-1,many,.,TRBJ2-7,TGCAGCTCTCCGTTCCCCGGTCGTACCTACGAGCAGTACTTC,CSSPFPGRTYEQYF
TRBV7-9,.,.,TRBJ2-1,TGTGCCAGCGGCTCGGACCCTAGCCCCTACAATGAGCAGTTCTTC,CASGSDPSPYNEQFF
TRBV5-1,.,.,TRBJ1-2,TGCGCCAGCAGCTTTGGAACCAGGACAGCGACGGGCGGCTACACCTTC,CASSFGTRTATGGYTF
TRBV15,many,.,TRBJ2-5,TGTGCCACCAGCAGAGACCACGGGGAGACCCAGTACTTC,CATSRDHGETQYF
TRBV7-9,many,.,TRBJ2-3,TGTGCCAGCAGCCATACAGTTACAGATACGCAGTATTTT,CASSHTVTDTQYF
TRBV5-8,many,TRBD2,TRBJ2-5,TGTGCCAGCAGCTGGAGGACTAGCGGGGAAGAGACCCAGTACTTC,CASSWRTSGEETQYF
TRBV5-4,many,TRBD2,TRBJ2-3,TGTGCCAGCAGCCCCCCCTTCGGGGGGGCCCCCAATACGCAGTATTTT,CASSPPFGGAPNTQYF
TRBV24-1,few,.,TRBJ1-5,TGTGCCACCAGTTCGGGGTCAAATAGCAATCAGCCCCAGCATTTT,CATSSGSNSNQPQHF
TRBV12-3/TRBV12-4,.,.,TRBJ2-3,TGTGCCAGCAGTTTTAGCGGTAGCGCAGATACGCAGTATTTT,CASSFSGSADTQYF
TRBV6-6,many,.,TRBJ1-6,TGTGCCAGCAGTTACGTCCGATATAATTCACCCCTCCACTTT,CASSYVRYNSPLHF
TRBV4-3,.,TRBD1,TRBJ1-4,TGCGCCAGCAGCCAGGGGGACAGGGCCTGGGGAAAACTGTTTTTT,CASSQGDRAWGKLFF
TRBV18,many,TRBD2,TRBJ2-5,TGTGCCAGCTCACGGGAACTAGCGGTGGCTGAAGAGACCCAGTACTTC,CASSRELAVAEETQYF
TRBV2,few,.,TRBJ1-1,TGTGCCAGCAGTGAAGAAGGAGGGCTCACTGAAGCTTTCTTT,CASSEEGGLTEAFF